The rows below give T cell receptor beta chains drawn from one sample of a study of molecular identifiers for immune sequencing clone quantification. TCRdb reprocessed the PCR reads with MiXCR, giving one entry per CDR3 protein. The profile covers about 97,000 distinct CDR3 sequences, with around 30% appearing a single time and about 9.1% taken by the ten largest. Sequencing was carried out using naive CD8+ T cells from blood, with Jurkat cell RNA spiked in. Every receptor here comes from a human donor in good health. Some libraries in this study had Jurkat cell RNA spiked in. CDR3s include the opening cysteine and the closing phenylalanine or tryptophan. D genes are given only for firm matches. A clone size is listed for some rows: how often the clone was seen (once, few, many), or a class if it is expanded.

>-|14|TRBV4-1|TRBJ2-7|-
TGCGCCAGCAGCCAGGGGGGGGCCAGCTACGAGCAGTACTTC
CASSQGGASYEQYF
>-|14|TRBV7-3|TRBJ1-1|-
TGTGCCAGCAGCTTAAGTGGGGATGGAACTGAAGCTTTCTTT
CASSLSGDGTEAFF
>-|12|TRBV7-8|TRBJ2-7|-
TGTGCCAGCAGCTTATCTGACTACGAGCAGTACTTC
CASSLSDYEQYF
>few|15|TRBV7-6|TRBJ1-1|TRBD1
TGTGCCAGCAGCTTAGGCCACAGGGGGAACACTGAAGCTTTCTTT
CASSLGHRGNTEAFF
>-|16|TRBV28|TRBJ1-3|-
TGTGCCAGCAGACCACCCCATAGGGGGACTGGAAACACCATATATTTT
CASRPPHRGTGNTIYF
>-|13|TRBV28|TRBJ1-5|-
TGTGCCAGCAGTTTCTCTGGGGTTCAGCCCCAGCATTTT
CASSFSGVQPQHF
>few|13|TRBV11-3|TRBJ2-1|-
TGTGCCAGCAGCTTAGGACGGGACAATGAGCAGTTCTTC
CASSLGRDNEQFF
>many|11|TRBV6-5|TRBJ2-7|-
TGTGCCAGCAGAGCAAGCGGCGAGCAGTACTTC
CASRASGEQYF
>few|19|TRBV3-1|TRBJ2-3|TRBD2
TGTGCCAGCAGCCAACTCTGGGGGACTAGCGGGAGAGGCTCAGATACGCAGTATTTT
CASSQLWGTSGRGSDTQYF
>many|13|TRBV5-6|TRBJ1-3|-
TGTGCCAGCTCACCATCCTTTGGAAACACCATATATTTT
CASSPSFGNTIYF
>many|13|TRBV7-9|TRBJ2-7|-
TGTGCCAGCAGCTTAGATGGGCTGGGCGAGCAGTACTTC
CASSLDGLGEQYF
>-|17|TRBV18|TRBJ2-6|-
TGTGCCAGCTCACCCCTTTTGGCCCTCTCTGGGGCCAACGTCCTGACTTTC
CASSPLLALSGANVLTF
>-|15|TRBV13|TRBJ2-7|TRBD2
TGTGCCAGCAGCTTGGGGACTAGCGGGTTATACGAGCAGTACTTC
CASSLGTSGLYEQYF
>few|17|TRBV6-5|TRBJ2-7|TRBD1
TGTGCCAGCAGTTCGGGACCGGAACAGGGGGCTGCATACGAGCAGTACTTC
CASSSGPEQGAAYEQYF
>-|19|TRBV25-1|TRBJ2-1|TRBD2
TGTGCCAGCAGTGACTTGGGACTAGCGGAGTTCGGGGGTCGGAATGAGCAGTTCTTC
CASSDLGLAEFGGRNEQFF
>-|13|TRBV19|TRBJ1-5|-
TGTGCCAGTAGTAAAAGCGGCAATCAGCCCCAGCATTTT
CASSKSGNQPQHF
>few|14|TRBV20-1|TRBJ2-7|-
TGCAGTGCGGCGGGACCCTCAGCCTATTACGAGCAGTACTTC
CSAAGPSAYYEQYF
>-|14|TRBV29-1|TRBJ1-2|-
TGCAGCGTTCCCCCGACGGCCCTTAACTATGGCTGCACCTTC
CSVPPTALNYGCTF
>-|15|TRBV4-3|TRBJ2-5|-
TGCGCCAGCAGCCAGGGTCGACTAGATGGGGAGACCCAGTACTTC
CASSQGRLDGETQYF
>-|11|TRBV7-8|TRBJ2-7|-
TGTGCCAGCAGCTCGAATTACGAGCAGTACTTC
CASSSNYEQYF
>few|16|TRBV4-3|TRBJ2-1|-
TGCGCCAGCAGCCAAGGCGGTAGGGACCCGTACAATGAGCAGTTCTTC
CASSQGGRDPYNEQFF
>-|16|TRBV13|TRBJ2-5|TRBD2
TGTGCCAGCAGCTTAGGCACTAGCGGGAGAGCGGAGACCCAGTACTTC
CASSLGTSGRAETQYF
>-|13|TRBV7-2|TRBJ2-7|-
TGTGCCAGCTCACCCCGGACAGAATACGAGCAGTACTTC
CASSPRTEYEQYF